This T cell receptor beta chain appears in the sequencing data of a study of response to subunit inactivated influenza vaccine. Study results and limitations: Few additional T cells are recruited per seasonal influenza vaccination, authors suggested.

One entry per CDR3 protein, called by TCRdb with MiXCR from the RT-PCR reads. The sample has roughly 790,000 distinct CDR3 sequences; 21% are singletons. This CDR3 spans 15 amino acids. V was trimmed by 2 bases and J by 0 bases, leaving 9 bases between them. Germline lookup yields CDR1 SEHNR and CDR2 FQNEAQ (reference sequence). Comments on this clonotype: Its antigen remains unidentified.

Sequences were derived from PBMCs from blood, sampled around 5 days after vaccination. This rearrangement joins TRBV7-9 to TRBJ2-3; D is undetermined. This TCR was recovered from a man aged 45-65 years who received an inactivated influenza vaccine. The CDR3 spells CASSLISHSTDTQYF. The CDR3 nucleotides are TGTGCCAGCAGCTTAATTAGCCATAGCACAGATACGCAGTATTTT.